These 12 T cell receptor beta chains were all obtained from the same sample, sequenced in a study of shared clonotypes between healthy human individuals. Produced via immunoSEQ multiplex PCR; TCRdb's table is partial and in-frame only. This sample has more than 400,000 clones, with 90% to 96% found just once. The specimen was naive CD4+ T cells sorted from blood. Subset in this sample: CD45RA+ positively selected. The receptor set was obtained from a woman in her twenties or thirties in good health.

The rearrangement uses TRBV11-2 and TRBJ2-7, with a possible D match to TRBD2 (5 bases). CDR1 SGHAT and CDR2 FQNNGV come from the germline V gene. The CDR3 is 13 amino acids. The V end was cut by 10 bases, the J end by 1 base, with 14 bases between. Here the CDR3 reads CATRGGGSYEQYF. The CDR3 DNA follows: TGTGCCACCCGGGGTGGCGGGTCCTACGAGCAGTACTTC.

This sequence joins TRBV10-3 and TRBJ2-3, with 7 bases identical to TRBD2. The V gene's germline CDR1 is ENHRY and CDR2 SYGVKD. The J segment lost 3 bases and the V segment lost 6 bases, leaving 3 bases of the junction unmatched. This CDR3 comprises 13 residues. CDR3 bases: TGTGCCATCAGGGCGGGAGCGACAGATACGCAGTATTTT. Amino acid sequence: CAIRAGATDTQYF.

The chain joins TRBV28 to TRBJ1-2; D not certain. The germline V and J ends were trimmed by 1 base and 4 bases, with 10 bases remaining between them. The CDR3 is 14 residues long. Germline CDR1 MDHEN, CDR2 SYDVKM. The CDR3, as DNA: TGTGCCAGCAGTTTATCCATACCCGGCTATGGCTACACCTTC. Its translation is CASSLSIPGYGYTF.

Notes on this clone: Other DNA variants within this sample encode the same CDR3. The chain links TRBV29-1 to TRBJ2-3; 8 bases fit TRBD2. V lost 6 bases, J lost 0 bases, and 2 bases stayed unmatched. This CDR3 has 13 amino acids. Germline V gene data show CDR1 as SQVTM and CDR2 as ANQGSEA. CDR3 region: CSVGGASTDTQYF. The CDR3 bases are TGCAGCGTCGGGGGGGCGAGCACAGATACGCAGTATTTT.

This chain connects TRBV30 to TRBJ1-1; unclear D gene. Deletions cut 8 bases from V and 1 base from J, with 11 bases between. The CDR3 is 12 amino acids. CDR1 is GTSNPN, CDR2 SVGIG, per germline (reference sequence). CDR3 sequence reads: CARGRKNTEAFF. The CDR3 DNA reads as TGTGCCCGCGGACGGAAGAACACTGAAGCTTTCTTT.

Here the CDR3 reads CASSLDRNRLVYEQYF. For the CDR3, the DNA is TGTGCCAGCAGCTTAGATCGAAACAGGTTAGTCTACGAGCAGTACTTC. The gene calls are TRBV11-3 and TRBJ2-7; TRBD1 is a possible D gene (5 bases). Germline CDR1 and CDR2: SGHNT and YENEEA. Trimming shortened V by 0 bases and J by 3 bases, and 15 bases separated the two germline ends. The CDR3 runs to 16 residues.

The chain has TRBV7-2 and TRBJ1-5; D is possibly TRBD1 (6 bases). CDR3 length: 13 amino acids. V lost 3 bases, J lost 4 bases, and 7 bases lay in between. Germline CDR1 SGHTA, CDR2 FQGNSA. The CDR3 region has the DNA TGTGCCAGCAGCTTGCAGGGGAATCAGCCCCAGCATTTT. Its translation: CASSLQGNQPQHF.

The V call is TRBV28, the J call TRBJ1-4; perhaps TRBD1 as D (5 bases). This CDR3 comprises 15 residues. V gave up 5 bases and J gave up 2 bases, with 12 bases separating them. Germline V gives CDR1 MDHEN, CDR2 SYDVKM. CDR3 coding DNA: TGTGCCAGCAGTGAACCGACAGAGACTAATGAAAAACTGTTTTTT. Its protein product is CASSEPTETNEKLFF.

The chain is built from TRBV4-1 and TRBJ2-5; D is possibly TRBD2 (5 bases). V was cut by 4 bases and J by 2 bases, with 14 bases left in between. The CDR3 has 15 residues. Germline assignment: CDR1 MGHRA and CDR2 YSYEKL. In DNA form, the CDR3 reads TGCGCCAGCAGCCGCCTATCTAGCAGTCAAGAGACCCAGTACTTC. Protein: CASSRLSSSQETQYF.

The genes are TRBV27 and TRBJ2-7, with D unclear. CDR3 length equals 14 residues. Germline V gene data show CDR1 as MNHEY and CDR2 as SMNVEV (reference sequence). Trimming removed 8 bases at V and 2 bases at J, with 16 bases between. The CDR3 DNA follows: TGTGCCAGCCAGGACGGCCGGATCCCCTACGAGCAGTACTTC. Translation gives CASQDGRIPYEQYF.

The CDR3 coding sequence is TGTGCCAGCGGGGGTGAGGATGAAAAACTGTTTTTT. It translates to CASGGEDEKLFF. The chain joins TRBV18 to TRBJ1-4, with TRBD1 as a possible D gene (5 bases). Germline V gene sequence: CDR1 KGHSH, CDR2 LQKENI. V gave up 8 bases and J gave up 6 bases, with 10 bases separating them. CDR3 length: 12 residues.

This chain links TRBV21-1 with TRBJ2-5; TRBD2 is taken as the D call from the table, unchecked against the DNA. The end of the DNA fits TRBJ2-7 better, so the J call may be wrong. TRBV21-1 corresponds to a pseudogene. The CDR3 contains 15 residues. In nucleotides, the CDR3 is TGTGCCAGCAGCAGTTTTATGAGGCTCACCTACGAGCAGTACTTC. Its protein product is CASSSFMRLTYEQYF.